This T cell receptor beta chain was observed in a study of T cell repertoires in cytomegalovirus infection. Study at large: Signatures in public TCR beta sequences pointed to both CMV infection and matching HLA type.

Whole-study findings and limits: Carriage of CMV together with the relevant HLA was identifiable through cumulative public TCR beta family frequency. The ex vivo response was dominated by HLA-C-restricted CMV-specific TCR beta clonotypes.

With regard to this clonotype: Its target is not known.

TCRdb re-derived calls from the reads in MiXCR, one entry per CDR3 protein. The top ten hold 13% of the sample, which has 380,000 or so distinct CDR3 sequences, roughly 34% seen once. V was clipped by 6 bases and J by 8 bases, with 17 bases between them. The CDR3 extends over 13 amino acids. Germline-derived CDR1 and CDR2 are DFQATT and SNEGSKA (reference sequence). Specimen: cultured PBMCs, collected from culture after CMV antigen stimulation. The V gene is TRBV20-1, the J gene TRBJ2-1; D may be TRBD1 or TRBD2 (5 bases each). This receptor was obtained from a human donor in good health (CMV status not recorded). Some clones in this sample may be carry-over from other donors' samples. The CDR3 loop is CSAHPGPSDEQFF. The DNA for the CDR3 is TGCAGTGCACACCCGGGACCGAGCGATGAGCAGTTCTTC.